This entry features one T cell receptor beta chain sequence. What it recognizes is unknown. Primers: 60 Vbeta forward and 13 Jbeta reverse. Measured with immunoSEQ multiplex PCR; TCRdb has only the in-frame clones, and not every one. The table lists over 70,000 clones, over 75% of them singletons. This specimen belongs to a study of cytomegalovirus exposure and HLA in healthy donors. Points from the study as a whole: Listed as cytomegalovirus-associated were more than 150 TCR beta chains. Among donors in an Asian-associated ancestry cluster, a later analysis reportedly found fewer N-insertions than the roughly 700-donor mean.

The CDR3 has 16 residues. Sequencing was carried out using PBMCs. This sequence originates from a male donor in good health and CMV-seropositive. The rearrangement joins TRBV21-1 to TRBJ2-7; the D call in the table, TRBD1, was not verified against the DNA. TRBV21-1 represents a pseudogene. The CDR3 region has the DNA TGTGCCAGCAGCAAAGTGTATCGGACAGGGGGGTACGAGCAGTACTTC. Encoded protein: CASSKVYRTGGYEQYF.